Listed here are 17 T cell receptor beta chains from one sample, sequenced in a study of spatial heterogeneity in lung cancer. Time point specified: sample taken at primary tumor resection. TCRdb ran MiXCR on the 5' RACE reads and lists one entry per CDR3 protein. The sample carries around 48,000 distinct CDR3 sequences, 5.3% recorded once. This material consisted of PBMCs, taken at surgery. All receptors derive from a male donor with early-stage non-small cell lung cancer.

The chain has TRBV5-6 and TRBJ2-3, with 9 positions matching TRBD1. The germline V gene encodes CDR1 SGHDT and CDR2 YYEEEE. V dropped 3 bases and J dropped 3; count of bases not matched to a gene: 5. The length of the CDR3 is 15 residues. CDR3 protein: CASSWDRADTDTQYF. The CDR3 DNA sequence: TGTGCCAGCAGCTGGGACAGGGCCGATACAGATACGCAGTATTTT.

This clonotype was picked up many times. CDR3 sequence (DNA): TGTGCCAGACATGATCACAGGGCTTCAATGAACACTGAAGCTTTCTTT. Translating gives CARHDHRASMNTEAFF. V usage is TRBV7-6 and J usage is TRBJ1-1, with a tentative D call TRBD1 (6 bases). The CDR3 consists of 16 residues. Germline V gives CDR1 SGHVS, CDR2 FNYEAQ. Trimming took 9 bases from V and 0 from J, leaving 20 bases between them.

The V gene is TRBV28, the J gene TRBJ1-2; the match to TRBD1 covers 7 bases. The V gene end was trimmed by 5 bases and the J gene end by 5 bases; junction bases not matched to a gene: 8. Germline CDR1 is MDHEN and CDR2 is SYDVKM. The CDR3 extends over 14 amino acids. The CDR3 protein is CASSKGAGTYGYTF. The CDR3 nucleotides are TGTGCCAGCAGTAAGGGGGCCGGCACATATGGCTACACCTTC.

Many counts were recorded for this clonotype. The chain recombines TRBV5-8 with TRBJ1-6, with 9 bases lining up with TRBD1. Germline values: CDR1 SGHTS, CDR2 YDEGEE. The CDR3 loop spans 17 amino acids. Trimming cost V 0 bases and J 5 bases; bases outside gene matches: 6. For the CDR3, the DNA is TGTGCCAGCAGCTTGGGTCCGGGACAGGGCAATAATTCACCCCTCCACTTT. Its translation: CASSLGPGQGNNSPLHF.

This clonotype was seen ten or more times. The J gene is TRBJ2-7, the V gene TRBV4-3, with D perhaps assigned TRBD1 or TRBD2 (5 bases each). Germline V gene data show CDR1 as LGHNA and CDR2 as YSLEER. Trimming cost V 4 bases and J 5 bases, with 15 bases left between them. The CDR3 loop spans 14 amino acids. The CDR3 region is CASSRARGEDEQYF. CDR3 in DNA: TGCGCCAGCAGCCGAGCCCGAGGGGAAGACGAGCAGTACTTC.

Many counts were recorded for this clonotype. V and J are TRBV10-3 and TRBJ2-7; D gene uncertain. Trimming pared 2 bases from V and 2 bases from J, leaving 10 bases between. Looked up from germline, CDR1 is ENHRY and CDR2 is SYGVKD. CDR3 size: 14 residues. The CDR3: CAISEIYPPYEQYF. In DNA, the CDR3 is TGTGCCATCAGTGAGATCTACCCGCCCTACGAGCAGTACTTC.

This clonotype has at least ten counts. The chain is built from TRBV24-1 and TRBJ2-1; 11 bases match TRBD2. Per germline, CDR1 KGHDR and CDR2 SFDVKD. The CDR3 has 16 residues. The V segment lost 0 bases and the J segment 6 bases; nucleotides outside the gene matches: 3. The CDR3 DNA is TGTGCCACCAGTGATTTGCCTAGCGGGGGGTTCAATGAGCAGTTCTTC. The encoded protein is CATSDLPSGGFNEQFF.

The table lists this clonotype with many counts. CDR3 DNA: TGTGCCTGGACAGGGAACACCGGGGAGCTGTTTTTT. Protein sequence: CAWTGNTGELFF. J is TRBJ2-2 and V is TRBV30; D is unresolved. This CDR3 contains 12 residues. Germline V gene sequence: CDR1 GTSNPN, CDR2 SVGIG (reference sequence). Trimming removed 4 bases from V and 1 base from J, with 4 bases in between.

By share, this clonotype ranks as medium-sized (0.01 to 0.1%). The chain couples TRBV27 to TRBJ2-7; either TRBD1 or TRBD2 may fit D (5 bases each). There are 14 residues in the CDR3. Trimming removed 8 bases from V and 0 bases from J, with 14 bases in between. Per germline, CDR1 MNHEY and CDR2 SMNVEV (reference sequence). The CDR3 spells CASGRPGPSYEQYF. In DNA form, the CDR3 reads TGTGCCAGCGGGCGGCCGGGGCCCTCCTACGAGCAGTACTTC.

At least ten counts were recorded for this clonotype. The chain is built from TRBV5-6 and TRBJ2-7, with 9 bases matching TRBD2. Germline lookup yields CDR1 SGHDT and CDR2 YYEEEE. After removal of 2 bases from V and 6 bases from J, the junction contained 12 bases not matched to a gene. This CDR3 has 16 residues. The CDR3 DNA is TGTGCCAGCAGCTTCCTTACGGCGGGAGGGCTCGGCGAGCAGTACTTC. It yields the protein CASSFLTAGGLGEQYF.

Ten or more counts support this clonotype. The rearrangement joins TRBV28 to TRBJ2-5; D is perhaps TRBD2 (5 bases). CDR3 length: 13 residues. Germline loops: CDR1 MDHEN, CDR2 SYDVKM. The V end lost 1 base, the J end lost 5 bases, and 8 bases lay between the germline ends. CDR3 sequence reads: CASSLFTGETQYF. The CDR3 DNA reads TGTGCCAGCAGTTTATTTACGGGGGAGACCCAGTACTTC.

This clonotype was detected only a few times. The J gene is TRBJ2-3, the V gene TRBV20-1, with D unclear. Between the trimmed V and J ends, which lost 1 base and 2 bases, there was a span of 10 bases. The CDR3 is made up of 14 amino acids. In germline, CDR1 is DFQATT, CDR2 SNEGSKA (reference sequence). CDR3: CSARATYPTDTQYF. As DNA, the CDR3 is TGCAGTGCTAGAGCGACCTATCCCACAGATACGCAGTATTTT.

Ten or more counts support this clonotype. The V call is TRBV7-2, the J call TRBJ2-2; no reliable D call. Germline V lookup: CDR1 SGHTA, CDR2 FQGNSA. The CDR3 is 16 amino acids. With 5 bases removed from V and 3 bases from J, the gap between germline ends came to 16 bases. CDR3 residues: CASSPPPATDTGELFF. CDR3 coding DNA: TGTGCCAGCAGCCCCCCCCCGGCCACCGACACCGGGGAGCTGTTTTTT.

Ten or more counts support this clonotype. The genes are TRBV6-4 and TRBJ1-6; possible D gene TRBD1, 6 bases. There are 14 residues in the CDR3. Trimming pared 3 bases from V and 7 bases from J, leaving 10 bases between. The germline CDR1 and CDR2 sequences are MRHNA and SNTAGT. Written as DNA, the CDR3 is TGTGCCAGCAGTGAGGACAGCGACAATTCACCCCTCCACTTT. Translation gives CASSEDSDNSPLHF.

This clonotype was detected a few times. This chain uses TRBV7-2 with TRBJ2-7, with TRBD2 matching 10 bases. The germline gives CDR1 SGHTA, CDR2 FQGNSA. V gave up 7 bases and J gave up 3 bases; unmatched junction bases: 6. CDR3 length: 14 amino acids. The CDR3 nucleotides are TGTGCCAGCACCCGTAGCGGGAGGCTCTACGAGCAGTACTTC. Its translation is CASTRSGRLYEQYF.

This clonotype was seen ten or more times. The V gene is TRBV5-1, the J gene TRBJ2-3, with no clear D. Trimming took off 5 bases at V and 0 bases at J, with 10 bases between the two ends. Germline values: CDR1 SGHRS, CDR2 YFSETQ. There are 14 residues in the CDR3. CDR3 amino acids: CASRGTASTDTQYF. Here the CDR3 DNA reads TGCGCCAGCAGGGGAACGGCTAGCACAGATACGCAGTATTTT.

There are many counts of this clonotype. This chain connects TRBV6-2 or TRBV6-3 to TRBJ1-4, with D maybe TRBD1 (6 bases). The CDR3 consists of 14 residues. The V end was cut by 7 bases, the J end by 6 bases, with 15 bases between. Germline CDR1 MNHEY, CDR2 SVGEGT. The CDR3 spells CASTDRMDYEKLFF. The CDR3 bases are TGTGCCAGCACCGACAGGATGGACTATGAAAAACTGTTTTTT.